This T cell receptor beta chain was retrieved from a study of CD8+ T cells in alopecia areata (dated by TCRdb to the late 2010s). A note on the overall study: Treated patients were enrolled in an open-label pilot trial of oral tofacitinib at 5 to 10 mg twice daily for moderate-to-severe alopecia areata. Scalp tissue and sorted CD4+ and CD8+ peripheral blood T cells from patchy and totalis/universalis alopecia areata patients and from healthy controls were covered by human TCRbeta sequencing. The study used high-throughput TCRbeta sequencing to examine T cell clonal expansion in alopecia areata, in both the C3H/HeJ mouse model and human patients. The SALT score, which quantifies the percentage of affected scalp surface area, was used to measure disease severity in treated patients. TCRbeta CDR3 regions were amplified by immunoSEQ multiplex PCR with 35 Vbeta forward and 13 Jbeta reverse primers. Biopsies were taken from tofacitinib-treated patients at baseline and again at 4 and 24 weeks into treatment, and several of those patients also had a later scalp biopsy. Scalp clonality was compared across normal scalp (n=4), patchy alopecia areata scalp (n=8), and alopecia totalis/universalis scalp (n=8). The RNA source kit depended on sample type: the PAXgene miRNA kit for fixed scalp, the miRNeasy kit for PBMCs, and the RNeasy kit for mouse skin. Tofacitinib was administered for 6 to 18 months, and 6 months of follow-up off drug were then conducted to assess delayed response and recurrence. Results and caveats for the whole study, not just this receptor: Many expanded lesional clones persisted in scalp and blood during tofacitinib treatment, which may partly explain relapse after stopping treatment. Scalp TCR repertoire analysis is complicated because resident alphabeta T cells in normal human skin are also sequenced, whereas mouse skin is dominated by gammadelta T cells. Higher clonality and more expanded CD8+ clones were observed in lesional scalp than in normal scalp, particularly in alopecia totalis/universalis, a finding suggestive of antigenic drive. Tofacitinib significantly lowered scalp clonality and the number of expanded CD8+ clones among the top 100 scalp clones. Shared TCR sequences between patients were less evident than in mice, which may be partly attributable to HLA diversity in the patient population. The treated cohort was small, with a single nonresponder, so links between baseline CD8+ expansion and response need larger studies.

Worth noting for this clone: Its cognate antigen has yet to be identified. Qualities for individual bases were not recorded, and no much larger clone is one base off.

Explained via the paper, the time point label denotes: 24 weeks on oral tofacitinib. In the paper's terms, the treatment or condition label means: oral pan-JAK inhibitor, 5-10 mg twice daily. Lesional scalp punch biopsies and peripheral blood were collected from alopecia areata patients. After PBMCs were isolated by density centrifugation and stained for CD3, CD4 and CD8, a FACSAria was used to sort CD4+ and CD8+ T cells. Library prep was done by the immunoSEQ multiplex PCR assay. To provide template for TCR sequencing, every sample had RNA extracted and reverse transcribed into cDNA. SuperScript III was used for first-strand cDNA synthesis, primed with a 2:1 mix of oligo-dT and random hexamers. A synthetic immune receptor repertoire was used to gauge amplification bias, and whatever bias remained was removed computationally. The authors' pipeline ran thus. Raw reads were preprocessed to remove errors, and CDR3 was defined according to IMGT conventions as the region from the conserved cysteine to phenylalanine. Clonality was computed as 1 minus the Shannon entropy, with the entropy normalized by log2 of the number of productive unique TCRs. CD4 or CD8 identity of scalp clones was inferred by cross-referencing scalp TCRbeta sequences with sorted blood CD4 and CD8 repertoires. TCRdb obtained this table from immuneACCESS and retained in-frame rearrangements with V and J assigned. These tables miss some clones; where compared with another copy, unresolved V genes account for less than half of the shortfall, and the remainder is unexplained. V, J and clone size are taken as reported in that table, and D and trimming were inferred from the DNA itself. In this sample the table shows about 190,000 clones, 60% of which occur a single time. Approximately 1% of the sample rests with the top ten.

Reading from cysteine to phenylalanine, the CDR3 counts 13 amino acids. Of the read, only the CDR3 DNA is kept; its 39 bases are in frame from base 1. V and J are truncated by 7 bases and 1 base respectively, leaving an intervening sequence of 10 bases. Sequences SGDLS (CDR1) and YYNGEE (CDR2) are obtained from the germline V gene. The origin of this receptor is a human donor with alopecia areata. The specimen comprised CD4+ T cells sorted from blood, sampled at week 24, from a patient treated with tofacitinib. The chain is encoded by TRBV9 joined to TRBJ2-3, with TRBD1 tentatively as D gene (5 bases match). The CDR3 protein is CASGMTGTDTQYF. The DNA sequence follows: TGTGCCAGCGGAATGACAGGCACAGATACGCAGTATTTT.